This T cell receptor (beta chain) was profiled in a study of CD8 T cells in Susac syndrome. TCR beta sequencing covered blood CD8+ and CD4+ T cells. FACS enriched CD8+ TEMRA cells, while bulk CD8+ and CD4+ were negatively isolated. Random hexamers primed reverse transcription of about 0.45 to 1 ug RNA. The amplification used immunoSEQ multiplex PCR on TCR beta CDR3; it spanned 54 Vbeta and 13 Jbeta. TCRdb re-called the immunoSEQ multiplex PCR reads with MiXCR, one entry per CDR3 protein. This table holds about 300,000 distinct CDR3 sequences, approximately 85% found once. Trimming stripped 3 bases from V and 0 bases from J, with 9 bases between. CDR3 length: 15 residues. Germline V gene sequence: CDR1 LNHDA, CDR2 SQIVND (reference sequence).

The J gene is TRBJ1-5, the V gene TRBV19; D unclear. The origin of this receptor is a human donor with multiple sclerosis. Sequencing was done on a sample of CD8+ T cells from PBMCs. The CDR3 region is CASSIIGLSNQPQHF. The CDR3 region has the DNA TGTGCCAGTAGTATCATAGGACTTAGCAATCAGCCCCAGCATTTT.